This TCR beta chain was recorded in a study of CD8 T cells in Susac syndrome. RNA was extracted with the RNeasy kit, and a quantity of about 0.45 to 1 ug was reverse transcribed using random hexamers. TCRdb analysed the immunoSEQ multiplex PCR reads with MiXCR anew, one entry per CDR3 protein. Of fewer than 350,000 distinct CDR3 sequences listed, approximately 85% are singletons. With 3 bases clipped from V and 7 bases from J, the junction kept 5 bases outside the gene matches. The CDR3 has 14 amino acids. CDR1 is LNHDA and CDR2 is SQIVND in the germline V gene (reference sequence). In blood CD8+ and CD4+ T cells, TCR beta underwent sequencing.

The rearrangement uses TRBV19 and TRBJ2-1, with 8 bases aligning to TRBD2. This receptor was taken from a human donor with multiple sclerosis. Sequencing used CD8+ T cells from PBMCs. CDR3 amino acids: CASSIMASGNEQFF. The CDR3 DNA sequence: TGTGCCAGTAGTATTATGGCTAGCGGGAATGAGCAGTTCTTC.